The rows below give T cell receptor beta chains drawn from one sample of a study of regulatory T cells in long-lasting Graves disease. A single record per CDR3 protein comes from TCRdb applying MiXCR to the multiplex PCR reads. The data show hundreds of thousands of distinct CDR3 sequences, roughly 15% seen once. This sample was also put to use in a study of T cells in Graves' hyperthyroidism and ophthalmopathy.

The material sequenced was peripheral blood mononuclear cells (PBMCs), taken at new diagnosis, from a patient treated with antithyroid drugs. Source of these receptors: a woman aged 25 to 45 with Graves disease. Each CDR3 is given with its conserved first and last residue. Each record gives: V gene, clone size, D gene, J gene, CDR3 protein, CDR3 DNA. The D gene is left open where the match is weak. Rows give clone size only sometimes, using once, few, many, or a class for an expanded clone.

>TRBV7-9|many|.|TRBJ2-3
CASSSVLVRGTDTQYF
TGTGCCAGCAGCTCCGTACTAGTGAGGGGCACAGATACGCAGTATTTT
>TRBV29-1|many|.|TRBJ1-1
CSAKQGVNTEAFF
TGCAGCGCCAAACAGGGAGTGAACACTGAAGCTTTCTTT
>TRBV14|few|TRBD1|TRBJ2-7
CASSQDPRTGVHEQYF
TGTGCCAGCAGCCAAGACCCCAGGACAGGGGTCCACGAGCAGTACTTC
>TRBV7-6|few|.|TRBJ2-1
CASSLAGPWDYNEQFF
TGTGCCAGCAGCTTAGCAGGTCCATGGGACTACAATGAGCAGTTCTTC
>TRBV28|many|.|TRBJ2-2
CASSRVNTGELFF
TGTGCCAGCAGTCGAGTGAACACCGGGGAGCTGTTTTTT
>TRBV18|few|.|TRBJ2-6
CASSPPLSGKSSGANVLTF
TGTGCCAGCTCACCCCCCCTTAGCGGAAAAAGCTCTGGGGCCAACGTCCTGACTTTC
>TRBV2|many|TRBD1|TRBJ1-5
CASRDRGNSNQPQHF
TGTGCCAGCAGGGACAGGGGAAATAGCAATCAGCCCCAGCATTTT
>TRBV20-1|many|.|TRBJ2-1
CSAYPGPYSYNEQFF
TGCAGTGCGTACCCGGGGCCTTACTCCTACAATGAGCAGTTCTTC
>TRBV2|many|.|TRBJ2-7
CASSASEGSADEQYF
TGTGCCAGCAGTGCGTCGGAGGGCTCTGCGGACGAGCAGTACTTC
>TRBV5-5|few|TRBD2|TRBJ2-5
CASSEGLARTQETQYF
TGTGCCAGCAGCGAGGGACTAGCGCGTACACAAGAGACCCAGTACTTC
>TRBV27|many|.|TRBJ1-2
CASSLTPGPYYGYTF
TGTGCCAGCAGTCTCACACCCGGGCCCTACTATGGCTACACCTTC
>TRBV7-9|.|.|TRBJ2-3
CASSFGGYTQYF
TGTGCCAGCAGTTTTGGAGGATATACGCAGTATTTT
>TRBV6-2/TRBV6-3|.|.|TRBJ2-1
CASSPRVFDNEQFF
TGTGCCAGCAGCCCCAGGGTTTTCGACAATGAGCAGTTCTTC
>TRBV6-1|many|TRBD2|TRBJ2-3
CASRGLAGVADTQYF
TGTGCCAGCAGAGGACTAGCGGGAGTCGCAGATACGCAGTATTTT
>TRBV7-9|.|TRBD1|TRBJ1-5
CASSLGWTGDNQPQHF
TGTGCCAGCAGCTTAGGATGGACAGGCGACAATCAGCCCCAGCATTTT
>TRBV7-2|few|TRBD2|TRBJ2-3
CASSLEAGGYADTQYF
TGTGCCAGCAGCTTAGAAGCGGGAGGTTACGCAGATACGCAGTATTTT
>TRBV20-1|.|.|TRBJ2-1
CSAREGGSYNEQFF
TGCAGTGCTAGAGAGGGGGGCTCCTACAATGAGCAGTTCTTC